In its sample, the clone carrying this T cell receptor beta chain was seen once. Its cognate antigen is unknown. The CDR3 sequence is 13 residues long. Germline V lookup: CDR1 SGDLS, CDR2 YYNGEE. V was cut by 1 base and J by 1 base, with 5 bases left in between. The data were taken from a study of CD8+ T cells in alopecia areata. Turning to the study itself: Tofacitinib was taken orally by treated patients, and the dose was 5 to 10 mg twice daily. Scoring treated patients' severity relied on the percentage of scalp area affected. Findings and caveats of the study: Scalp samples also yield sequences of resident alphabeta T cells from normal skin.

RNA extraction and reverse transcription yielded cDNA as sequencing template. Profiled with immunoSEQ multiplex PCR; TCRdb holds only in-frame clones, not every one. The data show over 150,000 clones, with 60% to 75% seen just once and 12% to 15% held by the top ten. Treatment reported: oral pan-JAK inhibitor, 5-10 mg twice daily. V gene TRBV9 combines with J gene TRBJ1-1, with D possibly TRBD1 on 5 matching bases. The clonotype comes from a human donor with alopecia areata. This material consisted of CD4+ T cells sorted from blood, taken at week 24, from a patient treated with tofacitinib. This chain's CDR3 is CASSVQGNTEAFF. The CDR3, as DNA: TGTGCCAGCAGCGTACAGGGGAACACTGAAGCTTTCTTT.